This T cell receptor beta chain was profiled in a study of shared clonotypes between healthy human individuals. V was cut by 4 bases and J by 3 bases, with 20 bases left in between. Germline loops: CDR1 LNHDA, CDR2 SQIVND (reference sequence). The CDR3 is 17 residues long. CD4+ cell separation produced CD45RA+ naive and CD45RA-negative memory subsets. As to this clone: Its antigen is unknown.

Study observations and caveats: It was the non-shared clonotypes that had lower generation probabilities than clonotypes shared by all four donors.

Sequencing used immunoSEQ multiplex PCR; TCRdb keeps in-frame clones, though not all of them. The profile covers around 700,000 clones, with about 74% appearing a single time and over 1.5% taken by the ten largest. Sequencing used memory CD4+ T cells sorted from blood. Subset indicated: CD45RA-negative fraction. The receptor was isolated from a woman aged 25-40 years in good health. The chain is built from TRBV19 and TRBJ2-3, with D perhaps TRBD2 (6 bases). CDR3 DNA sequence: TGTGCCAGTAGTAAACTGACTGGTAGCGGAGCTACAGATACGCAGTATTTT. It encodes CASSKLTGSGATDTQYF.